This TCR beta chain was sequenced in a study of shared clonotypes between healthy human individuals. CDR3 length equals 14 residues. Trimming cost V 6 bases and J 8 bases; bases outside gene matches: 10. Germline CDR1 and CDR2: SGHTA and FQGNSA. The method was immunoSEQ multiplex PCR; TCRdb's version includes in-frame clones alone and lacks a portion of them. The table has 2 million to 2.5 million clones, more than 80% seen once. The chain links TRBV7-2 to TRBJ1-2, with 9 bases matching TRBD1. Material: naive CD4+ T cells from PBMCs. Subset: CD45RA+ positively selected. The source is a man aged 18 to 29 in good health. Some clones in this sample may be carry-over from other donors' samples. The chain's CDR3 is CASSPGQGQGGYTF. Here the CDR3 DNA reads TGTGCCAGCAGTCCAGGACAGGGGCAAGGAGGCTACACCTTC.